These 21 T cell receptor beta chains came from one sample sequenced in a study of early T cells in non-severe SARS-CoV-2 infection. TCRdb re-derived calls from the 5' RACE reads in MiXCR, one entry per CDR3 protein. Altogether more than 85,000 distinct CDR3 sequences are present, over 10% being singletons, with the ten largest covering about 4%. Source: whole blood, taken at baseline. These receptors were collected from an adult who was a healthcare worker with PCR-confirmed SARS-CoV-2 infection or an uninfected control (not recorded which).

This clonotype was observed a few times. This sequence joins TRBV2 and TRBJ2-5; TRBD1 matches at 10 bases. Looked up from germline, CDR1 is SNHLY and CDR2 is FYNNEI. Unmatched junction bases numbered 7, after V lost 5 bases and J lost 1 base. This CDR3 has 16 amino acids. CDR3 coding DNA: TGTGCCAGCAGTAAAGGGACAGGGGAATTCCAAGAGACCCAGTACTTC. As protein: CASSKGTGEFQETQYF.

This clonotype was seen a few times. The V and J genes are TRBV7-9 and TRBJ2-1; D might be TRBD1 or TRBD2, each matching 5 bases. Germline V gene data show CDR1 as SEHNR and CDR2 as FQNEAQ (reference sequence). This CDR3 comprises 13 residues. The V end was cut by 5 bases, the J end by 14 bases, with 19 bases between. The CDR3 reads CASSPSGTQVEFF. As DNA, the CDR3 is TGTGCCAGCAGCCCTTCCGGGACCCAAGTGGAGTTCTTC.

This clonotype showed up just a few times. J is TRBJ1-6 and V is TRBV19; D is perhaps TRBD1 (5 bases). Germline V gives CDR1 LNHDA, CDR2 SQIVND (reference sequence). CDR3 size: 15 residues. Trimming pared 5 bases from V and 7 bases from J, leaving 15 bases between. CDR3 sequence (DNA): TGTGCCAGTAGTGCCAGGGAACGCCTGAATTCACCCCTCCACTTT. Translated, it gives CASSARERLNSPLHF.

The CDR3 DNA sequence: TGTGCCAGCAGTCCGCGGACAGGGAAGGGGGTGCACACTGAAGCTTTCTTT. This gives the protein CASSPRTGKGVHTEAFF. V is TRBV28 and J is TRBJ1-1, with TRBD1 matching over 8 bases. Trimming took 5 bases from V and 3 from J; bases not matched to a gene: 14. Looked up from germline, CDR1 is MDHEN and CDR2 is SYDVKM. The CDR3 sequence is 17 residues long.

The chain is built from TRBV18 and TRBJ1-1; D not certain. The CDR3 covers 15 residues. CDR1 is KGHSH, CDR2 LQKENI, per germline. Between the trimmed V and J ends, which lost 2 bases and 1 base, there was a span of 11 bases. CDR3 sequence reads: CASSPIGPGNTEAFF. The CDR3 DNA reads TGTGCCAGCTCACCAATCGGGCCGGGGAACACTGAAGCTTTCTTT.

The V and J genes are TRBV9 and TRBJ1-3; D gene uncertain. The germline V gene has CDR1 SGDLS and CDR2 YYNGEE. This CDR3 contains 13 residues. Trimming pared 7 bases from V and 2 bases from J, leaving 10 bases between. CDR3 amino acids: CASRRSTGNTIYF. CDR3 in DNA: TGTGCCAGCCGGAGGAGTACTGGAAACACCATATATTTT.

This clonotype was counted only a few times. The V gene is TRBV18, the J gene TRBJ2-2; D not resolved. Germline V gives CDR1 KGHSH, CDR2 LQKENI. CDR3 size: 16 residues. V shed 3 bases and J shed 1 base, with 12 bases lying between them. DNA for the CDR3: TGTGCCAGCTCACCCGATCCAGGTTTGAACACCGGGGAGCTGTTTTTT. This translates into CASSPDPGLNTGELFF.

The J gene is TRBJ1-5, the V gene TRBV20-1, with D tentatively TRBD1 (6 bases). The CDR3 runs to 14 residues. Trimming removed 3 bases at V and 0 bases at J, with 9 bases between. Per the germline V gene, CDR1 is DFQATT and CDR2 is SNEGSKA (reference sequence). CDR3 loop: CSARTGYSNQPQHF. CDR3 in DNA: TGCAGTGCTAGGACAGGTTATAGCAATCAGCCCCAGCATTTT.

This clonotype was found many times. V gene TRBV18 combines with J gene TRBJ1-5, with no clear D. The CDR3 runs to 14 residues. The V end was cut by 3 bases, the J end by 0 bases, with 6 bases between. Germline-derived CDR1 and CDR2 are KGHSH and LQKENI. Here the CDR3 DNA reads TGTGCCAGCTCACCGCAGAATAGCAATCAGCCCCAGCATTTT. Its protein is CASSPQNSNQPQHF.

This clonotype was observed a handful of times. This chain links TRBV5-8 with TRBJ2-3; maybe TRBD1 (5 bases). The length of the CDR3 is 12 residues. The germline gives CDR1 SGHTS, CDR2 YDEGEE. Deletions cut 1 base from V and 10 bases from J, with 10 bases between. CDR3: CASSLKGNAQYF. The CDR3 coding sequence is TGTGCCAGCAGCTTGAAGGGGAATGCGCAGTATTTT.

CDR3 loop: CASRSLRGPEKLFF. CDR3 nucleotide sequence: TGTGCCAGCAGATCGTTGAGGGGCCCGGAAAAACTGTTTTTT. V is TRBV11-2 and J is TRBJ1-4; D may be TRBD1 (5 bases). The CDR3 is 14 amino acids. Germline V CDR1 and CDR2: SGHAT, FQNNGV. V was cut by 6 bases and J by 8 bases, with 16 bases left in between.

This clonotype was observed a handful of times. The DNA of the CDR3 is TGCAGCGTTGAAGATGGGGGGCGAACCTACAATGAGCAGTTCTTC. Its protein product is CSVEDGGRTYNEQFF. The chain has TRBV29-1 and TRBJ2-1; TRBD1 or TRBD2 may be the D gene (6 bases each). Germline CDR1 reads SQVTM; CDR2 reads ANQGSEA. CDR3 length: 15 residues. With 0 bases removed from V and 2 bases from J, the gap between germline ends came to 11 bases.

The rearrangement joins TRBV2 to TRBJ2-7, with D unclear. The germline V and J ends were trimmed by 3 bases and 6 bases, with 6 bases remaining between them. This CDR3 is built from 11 residues. The germline gives CDR1 SNHLY, CDR2 FYNNEI. CDR3 bases: TGTGCCAGCAGTGACTATACCGAGCAGTACTTC. Protein product: CASSDYTEQYF.

The chain links TRBV29-1 to TRBJ2-2; 8 bases line up with TRBD1. From germline, CDR1 is SQVTM and CDR2 ANQGSEA. J was trimmed by 4 bases and V by 5 bases; bases with no gene match: 15. The CDR3 spans 17 residues. The CDR3 reads CSVKRSGGAYGTGELFF. The CDR3 DNA reads TGCAGCGTTAAAAGGTCAGGGGGCGCGTACGGCACCGGGGAGCTGTTTTTT.

This clonotype occurred a few times. The rearrangement joins TRBV30 to TRBJ1-1; D is perhaps TRBD1 (5 bases). The CDR3 is made up of 15 amino acids. V was clipped by 2 bases and J by 11 bases, with 24 bases between them. Germline loops: CDR1 GTSNPN, CDR2 SVGIG (reference sequence). The CDR3 coding sequence is TGTGCCTGGAGTCCCCCCCCCAGGGTGGACGGAAGGGCTTTCTTT. Encoded protein: CAWSPPPRVDGRAFF.

This clonotype was seen a few times. J is TRBJ2-2 and V is TRBV11-2, with a possible D match to TRBD1 (6 bases). Germline CDR1 SGHAT, CDR2 FQNNGV. Trimming took 5 bases from V and 0 from J, leaving 10 bases between them. This CDR3 is built from 15 residues. Here the CDR3 DNA reads TGTGCCAGCAGCCCCTGGACAGCGAACACCGGGGAGCTGTTTTTT. Its translation: CASSPWTANTGELFF.

The rearrangement joins TRBV4-2 to TRBJ1-3; no clear D. The CDR3 length is 14 residues. Between the trimmed V and J ends, which lost 2 bases and 2 bases, there was a span of 7 bases. CDR1 and CDR2 from the germline V gene are LGHNA and YNFKEQ. This CDR3 reads CASSQSGAGNTIYF. The CDR3 bases are TGTGCCAGCAGCCAAAGCGGGGCTGGAAACACCATATATTTT.

This chain uses TRBV7-8 with TRBJ1-1; D is unclear. This CDR3 region has 12 residues. V lost 3 bases to trimming and J lost 2 bases, with 4 bases between them. CDR1 and CDR2 from the germline V gene are SGHVS and FQNEAQ. This chain's CDR3 is CASSFSNTEAFF. The CDR3, as DNA: TGTGCCAGCAGCTTTAGTAACACTGAAGCTTTCTTT. Full variable domain (remainder filled in from reference TRBV7-8 and TRBJ1-1): GAGVSQSPRYKVAKRGQDVALRCDPISGHVSLFWYQQALGQGPEFLTYFQNEAQLDKSGLPSDRFFAERPEGSVSTLKIQRTQQEDSAVYLCASSFSNTEAFFGQGTRLTVV.

V usage is TRBV12-3 or TRBV12-4 and J usage is TRBJ1-5, with a tentative D call TRBD1 (5 bases). V shed 5 bases and J shed 9 bases, with 11 bases lying between them. The CDR3 is 12 amino acids. CDR3 DNA sequence: TGTGCCAGCAGTGAAATGCAGGGGCCCCAGCATTTT. As protein: CASSEMQGPQHF.

V is TRBV10-3 and J is TRBJ2-3, with D hard to call. The V gene's germline CDR1 is ENHRY and CDR2 SYGVKD. Trimming took off 0 bases at V and 2 bases at J, with 12 bases between the two ends. The CDR3 is 16 amino acids. The CDR3 region is CAISESMGPDTDTQYF. The CDR3 region has the DNA TGTGCCATCAGTGAGTCAATGGGCCCAGACACAGATACGCAGTATTTT.

This clonotype showed up just a few times. The chain uses TRBV10-3 and TRBJ1-5, with 9 bases fitting TRBD1. The germline gives CDR1 ENHRY, CDR2 SYGVKD. The CDR3 has 15 residues. After removal of 7 bases from V and 9 bases from J, the junction contained 13 bases not matched to a gene. In DNA form, the CDR3 reads TGTGCCATCATTCGACCCCCGGGGACAGGGTGGCCCCAGCATTTT. The encoded protein is CAIIRPPGTGWPQHF.